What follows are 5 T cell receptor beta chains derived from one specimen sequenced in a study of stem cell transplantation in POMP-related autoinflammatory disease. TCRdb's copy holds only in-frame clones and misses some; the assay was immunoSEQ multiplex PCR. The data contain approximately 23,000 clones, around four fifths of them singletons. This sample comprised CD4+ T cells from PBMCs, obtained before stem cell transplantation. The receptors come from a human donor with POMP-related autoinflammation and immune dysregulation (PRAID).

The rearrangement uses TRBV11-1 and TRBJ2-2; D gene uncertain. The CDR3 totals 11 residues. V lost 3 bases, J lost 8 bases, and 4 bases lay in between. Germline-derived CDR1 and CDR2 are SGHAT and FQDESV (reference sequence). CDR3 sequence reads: CASSFRGELFF. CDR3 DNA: TGTGCCAGCAGCTTTCGTGGGGAGCTGTTTTTT.

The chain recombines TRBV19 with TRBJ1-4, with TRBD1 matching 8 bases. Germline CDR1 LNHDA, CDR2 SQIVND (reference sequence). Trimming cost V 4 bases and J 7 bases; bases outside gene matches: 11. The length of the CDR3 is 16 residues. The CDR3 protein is CASSNRDRLAPEKLFF. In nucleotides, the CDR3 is TGTGCCAGTAGTAACCGGGACAGGCTTGCGCCTGAAAAACTGTTTTTT. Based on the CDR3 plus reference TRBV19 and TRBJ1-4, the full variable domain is DGGITQSPKYLFRKEGQNVTLSCEQNLNHDAMYWYRQDPGQGLRLIYYSQIVNDFQKGDIAEGYSVSREKKESFPLTVTSAQKNPTAFYLCASSNRDRLAPEKLFFGSGTQLSVL.

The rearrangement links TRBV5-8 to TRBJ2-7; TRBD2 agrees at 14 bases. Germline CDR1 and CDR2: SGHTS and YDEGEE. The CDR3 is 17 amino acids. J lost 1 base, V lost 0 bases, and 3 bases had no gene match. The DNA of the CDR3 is TGTGCCAGCAGCTTGGGCGGACTAGCGGGGGGATCCTACGAGCAGTACTTC. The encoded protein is CASSLGGLAGGSYEQYF.

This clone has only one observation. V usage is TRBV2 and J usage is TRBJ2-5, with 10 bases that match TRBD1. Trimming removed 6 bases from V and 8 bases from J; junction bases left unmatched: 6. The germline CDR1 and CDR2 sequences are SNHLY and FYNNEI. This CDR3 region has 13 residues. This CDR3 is CASRAGTGDTQYF. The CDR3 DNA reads TGTGCCAGCAGGGCCGGGACAGGGGACACCCAGTACTTC.

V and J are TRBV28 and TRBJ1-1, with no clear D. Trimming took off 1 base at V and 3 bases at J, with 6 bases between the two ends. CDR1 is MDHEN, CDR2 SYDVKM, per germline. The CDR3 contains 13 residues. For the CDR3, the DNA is TGTGCCAGCAGTTTATCACCTGACACTGAAGCTTTCTTT. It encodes CASSLSPDTEAFF.